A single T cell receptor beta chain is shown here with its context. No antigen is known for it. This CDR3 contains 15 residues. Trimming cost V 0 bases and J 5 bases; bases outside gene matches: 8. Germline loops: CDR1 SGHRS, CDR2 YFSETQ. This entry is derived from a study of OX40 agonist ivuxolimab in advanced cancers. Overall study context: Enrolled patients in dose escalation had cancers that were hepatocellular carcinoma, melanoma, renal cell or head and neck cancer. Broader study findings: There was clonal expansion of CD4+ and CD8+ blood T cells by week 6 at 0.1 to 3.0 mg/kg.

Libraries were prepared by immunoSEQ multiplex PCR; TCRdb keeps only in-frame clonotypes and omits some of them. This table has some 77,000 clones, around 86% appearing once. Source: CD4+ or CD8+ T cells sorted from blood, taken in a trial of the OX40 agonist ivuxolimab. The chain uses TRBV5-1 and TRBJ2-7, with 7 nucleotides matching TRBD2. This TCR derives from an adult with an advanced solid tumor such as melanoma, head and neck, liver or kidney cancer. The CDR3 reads CASSLVPGGTDEQYF. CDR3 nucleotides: TGCGCCAGCAGCTTGGTTCCGGGAGGAACGGACGAGCAGTACTTC.